The present TCR beta chain was sequenced within a study of blood T cell repertoires in COVID-19. For the study at large: Specimens from acute and convalescent COVID-19 originated in the United States, Italy and Spain. From T cells, B-cell-depleted T cells, or PBMCs came the material, which was cDNA or gDNA.

The method was immunoSEQ multiplex PCR; TCRdb's version includes in-frame clones alone and lacks a portion of them. The sample lists under 300,000 clones, about nine tenths occurring once. This CDR3 has 14 amino acids. V shed 4 bases and J shed 4 bases, with 13 bases lying between them. The germline V gene encodes CDR1 SNHLY and CDR2 FYNNEI. Categorization into cohorts depended on clinical history that participants reported. Cohort 3 donors were reported recovered after two negative PCRs, clearance, or symptom resolution. The chain recombines TRBV2 with TRBJ1-2; D is uncertain. What was sequenced was PBMCs or T cells enriched from blood (not recorded which). This sequence was found in a woman aged 40 to 55 who had recovered from COVID-19. The CDR3 nucleotides read TGTGCCAGCAGTGCTTTGGCCCCTGGCTATGGCTACACCTTC. This sequence encodes CASSALAPGYGYTF.